These 16 T cell receptor beta chains were all obtained from the same sample, sequenced in a study of blood T cell repertoires in COVID-19. Method: immunoSEQ multiplex PCR; TCRdb's copy keeps in-frame clones and lacks some. Of under 200,000 clones detected, less than 90% appear once; the ten largest clones hold approximately 4.7%. The sequenced sample was PBMCs or T cells enriched from blood (not recorded which). The receptors come from a woman in her 50s who had recovered from COVID-19.

The chain links TRBV28 to TRBJ1-2; 7 positions agree with TRBD1. The CDR3 length is 13 residues. Trimming at V came to 8 bases and at J to 14 bases, leaving 17 bases not matched to a gene. The germline gives CDR1 MDHEN, CDR2 SYDVKM. CDR3 sequence: CASRLLGQYRATF. CDR3 nucleotides: TGTGCCAGCCGATTACTGGGACAGTATAGAGCAACCTTC.

This clone was picked up a small number of times. V gene TRBV5-8 combines with J gene TRBJ2-3, with 7 nucleotides matching TRBD1. V lost 4 bases to trimming and J lost 0 bases; unmatched junction nucleotides: 2. The CDR3 totals 14 residues. Looked up from germline, CDR1 is SGHTS and CDR2 is YDEGEE. The CDR3 coding sequence is TGTGCCAGCAGCCTGGACAGGAGCACAGATACGCAGTATTTT. This codes for CASSLDRSTDTQYF.

Written as DNA, the CDR3 is TGTGCCAGCAGCCAAGACCCGACAGGACGCTATGGCTACACCTTC. This sequence encodes CASSQDPTGRYGYTF. This chain connects TRBV9 to TRBJ1-2; possible D gene TRBD1, 6 bases. The length of the CDR3 is 15 residues. Per the germline V gene, CDR1 is SGDLS and CDR2 is YYNGEE. V gave up 4 bases and J gave up 4 bases, with 17 bases separating them.

V and J are TRBV2 and TRBJ2-7, with D possibly TRBD1 on 5 matching bases. Trimming stripped 3 bases from V and 2 bases from J, with 14 bases between. Germline V gene sequence: CDR1 SNHLY, CDR2 FYNNEI. The CDR3 runs to 15 residues. CDR3 region: CASSETASLTYEQYV. The CDR3 nucleotides are TGTGCCAGCAGTGAGACAGCATCCCTTACCTACGAGCAGTACGTC.

V usage is TRBV7-2 and J usage is TRBJ2-3; D ambiguous. Looked up from germline, CDR1 is SGHTA and CDR2 is FQGNSA. The CDR3 is 13 residues long. The germline V and J ends were trimmed by 5 bases and 5 bases, with 11 bases remaining between them. As DNA, the CDR3 is TGTGCCAGCAGCCTGAAAACGGGAGATACGCAGTATTTT. As protein: CASSLKTGDTQYF.

This clone was found a few times. The genes are TRBV4-1 and TRBJ2-2, with D tentatively TRBD1 (7 bases). CDR1 MGHRA and CDR2 YSYEKL come from the germline V gene. Trimming pared 0 bases from V and 0 bases from J, leaving 17 bases between. The CDR3 has 19 residues. CDR3 in amino acids: CASSQERRGQRPNTGELFF. CDR3 bases: TGCGCCAGCAGCCAAGAGCGGAGGGGACAGAGACCGAACACCGGGGAGCTGTTTTTT.

The chain is built from TRBV30 and TRBJ1-4; 10 positions match TRBD1. The J segment lost 2 bases and the V segment lost 3 bases, leaving 9 bases of the junction unmatched. CDR1 is GTSNPN and CDR2 is SVGIG in the germline V gene (reference sequence). The CDR3 spans 17 residues. The DNA of the CDR3 is TGTGCCTGGAGGAAGGGACAGGGGTGGGGGACTAATGAAAAACTGTTTTTT. Translation gives CAWRKGQGWGTNEKLFF.

This chain's CDR3 is CASSEGIDYGYTF. The CDR3 region has the DNA TGTGCCAGCAGCGAGGGAATAGACTATGGCTACACCTTC. The J gene is TRBJ1-2, the V gene TRBV11-3; D is undetermined. Germline V gene sequence: CDR1 SGHNT, CDR2 YENEEA. This CDR3 region has 13 residues. The V and J ends lost 5 bases and 3 bases respectively, with 10 bases between them.

This chain connects TRBV9 to TRBJ2-1, with D perhaps matching TRBD2 (5 bases). V gave up 1 base and J gave up 1 base, with 9 bases separating them. CDR3 length: 15 residues. From germline, CDR1 is SGDLS and CDR2 YYNGEE. The chain's CDR3 is CASSVTGFSYNEQFF. DNA of the CDR3: TGTGCCAGCAGCGTAACGGGGTTTTCCTACAATGAGCAGTTCTTC.

V is TRBV12-3 or TRBV12-4 and J is TRBJ1-1; no clear D. Trimming pared 4 bases from V and 3 bases from J, leaving 9 bases between. CDR3 size: 13 residues. In DNA form, the CDR3 reads TGTGCCAGCAGTTCGTATATGTACACTGAAGCTTTCTTT. Amino acids: CASSSYMYTEAFF.

The chain has TRBV5-1 and TRBJ2-6, with D unclear. The germline V gene has CDR1 SGHRS and CDR2 YFSETQ. V shed 4 bases and J shed 1 base, with 12 bases lying between them. The CDR3 runs 16 residues. As DNA, the CDR3 is TGCGCCAGCAGCCTTCCAACAAAGTCTGGGGCCAACGTCCTGACTTTC. It translates to CASSLPTKSGANVLTF. The full variable domain, rest sourced from reference TRBV5-1 and TRBJ2-6, is KAGVTQTPRYLIKTRGQQVTLSCSPISGHRSVSWYQQTPGQGLQFLFEYFSETQRNKGNFPGRFSGRQFSNSRSEMNVSTLELGDSALYLCASSLPTKSGANVLTFGAGSRLTVL.

V and J are TRBV3-1 (or the pseudogene TRBV3-2) and TRBJ2-2, with D hard to call. The CDR3 sequence is 14 residues long. With 6 bases removed from V and 3 bases from J, the gap between germline ends came to 11 bases. Germline V gives CDR1 LGHDT, CDR2 YNNKEL (reference sequence). CDR3 in amino acids: CASRLDTHTGELFF. For the CDR3, the DNA is TGTGCCAGCAGGCTCGACACGCACACCGGGGAGCTGTTTTTT.

The chain employs TRBV6-4 and TRBJ2-1, with 7 bases lining up with TRBD1. Germline CDR1 reads MRHNA; CDR2 reads SNTAGT. The CDR3 has 10 residues. J gave up 15 bases and V 8 bases, and 7 bases lay outside the gene matches. CDR3 residues: CASGDSLRFF. Here the CDR3 DNA reads TGTGCCAGCGGGGACAGCCTTCGGTTCTTC.

In its sample, this clone was seen once. This chain joins TRBV30 and TRBJ1-2; 8 bases are shared with TRBD1. The CDR3 totals 13 residues. The V gene's germline CDR1 is GTSNPN and CDR2 SVGIG (reference sequence). The junction had 3 bases not matched to a gene; V was cut back by 3 bases and J by 3 bases. CDR3 sequence reads: CAWRETGDYGYTF. CDR3 coding DNA: TGTGCCTGGAGAGAGACAGGGGACTATGGCTACACCTTC.

This chain connects TRBV3-1 (or the pseudogene TRBV3-2) to TRBJ1-1, with D possibly TRBD1 on 5 matching bases. Trimming shortened V by 0 bases and J by 10 bases, and 12 bases separated the two germline ends. This CDR3 comprises 13 residues. Germline V gene sequence: CDR1 LGHDT, CDR2 YNNKEL (reference sequence). The CDR3 region is CASSQDWWGGAFF. The CDR3 DNA sequence: TGTGCCAGCAGCCAAGATTGGTGGGGGGGAGCTTTCTTT.

The V and J genes are TRBV12-5 and TRBJ2-1, with TRBD2 matching 13 bases. CDR3 size: 17 residues. Germline lookup yields CDR1 LGHNT and CDR2 FRNRAP. J gave up 2 bases and V 4 bases, and 5 bases lay outside the gene matches. The CDR3 here is CASGSGTSGTAYNEQFF. The CDR3 nucleotides are TGTGCTAGTGGTTCTGGGACTAGCGGGACTGCCTACAATGAGCAGTTCTTC.